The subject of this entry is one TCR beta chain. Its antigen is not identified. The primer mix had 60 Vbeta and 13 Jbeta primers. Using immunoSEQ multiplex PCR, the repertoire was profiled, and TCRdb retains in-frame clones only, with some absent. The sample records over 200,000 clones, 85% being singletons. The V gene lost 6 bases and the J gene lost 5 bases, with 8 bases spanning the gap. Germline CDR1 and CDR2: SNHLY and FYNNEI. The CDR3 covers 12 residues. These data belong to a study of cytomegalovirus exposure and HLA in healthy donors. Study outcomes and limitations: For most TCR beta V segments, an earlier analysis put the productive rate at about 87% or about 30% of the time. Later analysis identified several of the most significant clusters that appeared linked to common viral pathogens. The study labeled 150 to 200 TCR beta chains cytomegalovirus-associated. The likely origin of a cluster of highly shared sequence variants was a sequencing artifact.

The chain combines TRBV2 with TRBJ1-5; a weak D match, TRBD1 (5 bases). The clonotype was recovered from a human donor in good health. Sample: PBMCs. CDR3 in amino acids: CASRDSYQPQHF. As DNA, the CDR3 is TGTGCCAGCAGAGACAGCTATCAGCCCCAGCATTTT.